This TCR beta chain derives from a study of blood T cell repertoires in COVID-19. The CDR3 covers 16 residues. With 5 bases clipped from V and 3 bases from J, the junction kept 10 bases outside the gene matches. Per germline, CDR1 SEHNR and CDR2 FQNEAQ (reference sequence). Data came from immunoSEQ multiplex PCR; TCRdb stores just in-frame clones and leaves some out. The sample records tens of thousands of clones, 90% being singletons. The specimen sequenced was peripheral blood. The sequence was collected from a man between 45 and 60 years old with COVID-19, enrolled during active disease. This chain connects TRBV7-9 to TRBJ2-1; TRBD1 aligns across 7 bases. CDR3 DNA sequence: TGTGCCAGCAGCCGCCCTCCGGGACAGTACTACAATGAGCAGTTCTTC. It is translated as CASSRPPGQYYNEQFF.